Listed below are T cell receptor beta chains from one sample, sequenced in a study of blood T cell repertoires in COVID-19. Assay: immunoSEQ multiplex PCR; the TCRdb copy retains only in-frame clones and omits some. The table has around 200,000 clones, around three quarters seen once; the top ten hold 5.5% to 7%. The specimen was peripheral blood. These receptors were collected from a woman between 65 and 79 years old with acute or convalescent COVID-19. Each CDR3 is given with its conserved first and last residue. The D gene is left open where the match is weak. Clone size appears in some rows only: once, few, many, or a class for an expanded clone.

D gene: NA; V gene: TRBV6-5; J gene: TRBJ1-3; clone size: few; CDR3 protein: CASSLGSSGNTIYF; CDR3 DNA: TGTGCCAGCAGTCTCGGGAGCTCTGGAAACACCATATATTTT
D gene: TRBD2; V gene: TRBV4-1; J gene: TRBJ2-1; clone size: once; CDR3 protein: CASSHGGSLSDEQFF; CDR3 DNA: TGCGCCAGCAGCCATGGCGGGAGTTTGAGCGATGAGCAGTTCTTC
D gene: TRBD1; V gene: TRBV19; J gene: TRBJ1-5; clone size: NA; CDR3 protein: CASSTIGWSGQGAQPQHF; CDR3 DNA: TGTGCCAGTAGCACTATAGGGTGGTCGGGACAGGGAGCTCAGCCCCAGCATTTT
D gene: TRBD1; V gene: TRBV2; J gene: TRBJ1-5; clone size: NA; CDR3 protein: CASSDRTGNRQPQHF; CDR3 DNA: TGTGCCAGCAGTGATCGGACAGGGAACCGGCAGCCCCAGCATTTT
D gene: TRBD2; V gene: TRBV6-5; J gene: TRBJ2-1; clone size: NA; CDR3 protein: CASSYSGTSGTNEQFF; CDR3 DNA: TGTGCCAGCAGTTACTCGGGTACTAGCGGGACAAATGAGCAGTTCTTC
D gene: TRBD2; V gene: TRBV24-1; J gene: TRBJ2-1; clone size: NA; CDR3 protein: CATSDRLAGHNEQFF; CDR3 DNA: TGTGCCACCAGTGATCGACTAGCGGGACACAATGAGCAGTTCTTC
D gene: TRBD2; V gene: TRBV7-2; J gene: TRBJ2-2; clone size: NA; CDR3 protein: CASSLVSGRVTGELFF; CDR3 DNA: TGTGCCAGCAGCTTAGTTAGCGGGAGGGTCACCGGGGAGCTGTTTTTT
D gene: NA; V gene: TRBV5-1; J gene: TRBJ2-7; clone size: NA; CDR3 protein: CASSFIKDTHYEQYF; CDR3 DNA: TGCGCCAGCAGCTTCATTAAGGACACCCACTACGAGCAGTACTTC
D gene: NA; V gene: TRBV7-9; J gene: TRBJ1-5; clone size: once; CDR3 protein: CASSLDITSQPQHF; CDR3 DNA: TGTGCCAGCAGCTTGGACATTACCTCCCAGCCCCAGCATTTT
D gene: NA; V gene: TRBV18; J gene: TRBJ1-1; clone size: NA; CDR3 protein: CASSPTVSRTEAFF; CDR3 DNA: TGTGCCAGCTCACCGACAGTTTCCCGCACTGAAGCTTTCTTT
D gene: NA; V gene: TRBV5-4; J gene: TRBJ1-6; clone size: NA; CDR3 protein: CASSLRGRGDSPLHF; CDR3 DNA: TGTGCCAGCAGCTTGCGGGGCAGGGGTGATTCACCCCTCCACTTT
D gene: TRBD1; V gene: TRBV19; J gene: TRBJ1-1; clone size: NA; CDR3 protein: CASTPDRDHTEAFF; CDR3 DNA: TGTGCCAGTACACCCGACAGGGACCACACTGAAGCTTTCTTT
D gene: NA; V gene: TRBV5-4; J gene: TRBJ1-1; clone size: NA; CDR3 protein: CASSSTDRPNTEAFF; CDR3 DNA: TGTGCCAGCAGCTCGACCGACAGGCCGAACACTGAAGCTTTCTTT
D gene: NA; V gene: TRBV11-2; J gene: TRBJ1-2; clone size: once; CDR3 protein: CASSLGQNLVYGYTF; CDR3 DNA: TGTGCCAGCAGCTTAGGACAGAATCTCGTATATGGCTACACCTTC
D gene: TRBD1; V gene: TRBV6-5; J gene: TRBJ2-1; clone size: NA; CDR3 protein: CASSPDRGGHNEQFF; CDR3 DNA: TGTGCCAGCAGCCCCGACAGGGGAGGACACAATGAGCAGTTCTTC
D gene: TRBD2; V gene: TRBV7-9; J gene: TRBJ2-5; clone size: NA; CDR3 protein: CASSLGQLAGGPSETQYF; CDR3 DNA: TGTGCCAGCAGCTTAGGCCAACTAGCGGGAGGGCCCTCGGAGACCCAGTACTTC
D gene: NA; V gene: TRBV28; J gene: TRBJ1-5; clone size: NA; CDR3 protein: CAVQGDNQPQHF; CDR3 DNA: TGTGCCGTACAGGGTGACAATCAGCCCCAGCATTTT
D gene: TRBD1; V gene: TRBV5-1; J gene: TRBJ2-7; clone size: NA; CDR3 protein: CASSSGQGAPFEQYF; CDR3 DNA: TGCGCCAGCAGCTCCGGACAGGGTGCACCCTTCGAGCAGTACTTC
D gene: NA; V gene: TRBV25-1; J gene: TRBJ1-1; clone size: NA; CDR3 protein: CASSERLNTEAFF; CDR3 DNA: TGTGCCAGCAGTGAACGGTTGAACACTGAAGCTTTCTTT
D gene: NA; V gene: TRBV7-3; J gene: TRBJ2-1; clone size: NA; CDR3 protein: CASSLGRTNEQFF; CDR3 DNA: TGTGCCAGCAGCTTAGGCAGAACCAATGAGCAGTTCTTC
D gene: NA; V gene: TRBV3-1/TRBV3-2; J gene: TRBJ2-7; clone size: few; CDR3 protein: CASSPRDSSYEQYF; CDR3 DNA: TGTGCCAGCAGCCCGCGGGACTCCTCCTACGAGCAGTACTTC
D gene: NA; V gene: TRBV29-1; J gene: TRBJ1-5; clone size: NA; CDR3 protein: CSVRVGAGNQPQHF; CDR3 DNA: TGCAGCGTCCGCGTTGGCGCGGGCAATCAGCCCCAGCATTTT
D gene: NA; V gene: TRBV27; J gene: TRBJ2-7; clone size: NA; CDR3 protein: CASSLDGVAYEQYF; CDR3 DNA: TGTGCCAGCAGTTTAGACGGGGTAGCCTACGAGCAGTACTTC
D gene: NA; V gene: TRBV28; J gene: TRBJ1-6; clone size: NA; CDR3 protein: CASTLRGNNSPLHF; CDR3 DNA: TGTGCCAGCACCCTGAGAGGGAACAATTCACCCCTCCACTTT
D gene: TRBD2; V gene: TRBV24-1; J gene: TRBJ2-1; clone size: NA; CDR3 protein: CATEAGGLNEQFF; CDR3 DNA: TGTGCCACCGAGGCGGGAGGGTTAAATGAGCAGTTCTTC
D gene: TRBD2; V gene: TRBV7-2; J gene: TRBJ2-2; clone size: NA; CDR3 protein: CASSSQLGGGGELFF; CDR3 DNA: TGTGCCAGCAGCTCCCAGTTGGGCGGGGGAGGGGAGCTGTTTTTT
D gene: TRBD2; V gene: TRBV7-9; J gene: TRBJ2-7; clone size: NA; CDR3 protein: CASSLRGWGSGTPYEQYF; CDR3 DNA: TGTGCCAGCAGCTTACGGGGGTGGGGAAGCGGGACCCCCTACGAGCAGTACTTC
D gene: TRBD1; V gene: TRBV5-1; J gene: TRBJ2-2; clone size: once; CDR3 protein: CASSSDRGTGELFF; CDR3 DNA: TGCGCCAGCAGCTCGGACAGGGGGACCGGGGAGCTGTTTTTT
D gene: TRBD2; V gene: TRBV6-6; J gene: TRBJ2-5; clone size: NA; CDR3 protein: CASSFPSGSGETQYF; CDR3 DNA: TGTGCCAGCAGTTTCCCCAGCGGGAGTGGAGAGACCCAGTACTTC
D gene: NA; V gene: TRBV28; J gene: TRBJ1-4; clone size: NA; CDR3 protein: CASSLFSNEKLFF; CDR3 DNA: TGTGCCAGCAGTTTATTCTCTAATGAAAAACTGTTTTTT
D gene: TRBD1; V gene: TRBV7-8; J gene: TRBJ1-3; clone size: NA; CDR3 protein: CASSKTGDGNTIYF; CDR3 DNA: TGTGCCAGCAGCAAGACAGGGGATGGAAACACCATATATTTT
D gene: NA; V gene: TRBV6-4; J gene: TRBJ1-6; clone size: NA; CDR3 protein: CASSAEGGGSPLHF; CDR3 DNA: TGTGCCAGCAGTGCGGAAGGTGGCGGTTCACCCCTCCACTTT
D gene: TRBD1; V gene: TRBV10-3; J gene: TRBJ2-1; clone size: NA; CDR3 protein: CAISHRDRGNEQFF; CDR3 DNA: TGTGCCATCAGTCACCGGGACAGGGGAAATGAGCAGTTCTTC
D gene: NA; V gene: TRBV27; J gene: TRBJ2-6; clone size: NA; CDR3 protein: CASSLLSGSGANVLTF; CDR3 DNA: TGTGCCAGCAGTTTATTATCCGGCTCTGGGGCCAACGTCCTGACTTTC
D gene: NA; V gene: TRBV11-2; J gene: TRBJ2-3; clone size: NA; CDR3 protein: CASSLWSRTDTQYF; CDR3 DNA: TGTGCCAGCAGCTTATGGTCTAGGACAGATACGCAGTATTTT
D gene: TRBD2; V gene: TRBV18; J gene: TRBJ2-5; clone size: NA; CDR3 protein: CASSPGGEETQYF; CDR3 DNA: TGTGCCAGCTCACCGGGAGGGGAAGAGACCCAGTACTTC
D gene: NA; V gene: TRBV12-3/TRBV12-4; J gene: TRBJ2-3; clone size: once; CDR3 protein: CASSRTVDTQYF; CDR3 DNA: TGTGCCAGCAGCAGGACAGTAGATACGCAGTATTTT
D gene: TRBD2; V gene: TRBV5-1; J gene: TRBJ2-3; clone size: NA; CDR3 protein: CASSSGLAGVDTQYF; CDR3 DNA: TGCGCCAGCAGCTCGGGACTAGCGGGAGTTGATACGCAGTATTTT
D gene: NA; V gene: TRBV29-1; J gene: TRBJ2-3; clone size: NA; CDR3 protein: CSVEEASTDTQYF; CDR3 DNA: TGCAGCGTTGAAGAGGCAAGCACAGATACGCAGTATTTT
D gene: NA; V gene: TRBV2; J gene: TRBJ1-2; clone size: NA; CDR3 protein: CASIGSPAIYGYTF; CDR3 DNA: TGTGCCAGCATCGGGAGCCCGGCTATTTATGGCTACACCTTC
D gene: TRBD1; V gene: TRBV19; J gene: TRBJ1-3; clone size: NA; CDR3 protein: CASSIDLPGTGFSGNTIYF; CDR3 DNA: TGTGCCAGTAGTATAGACCTTCCCGGGACAGGTTTCTCTGGAAACACCATATATTTT
D gene: NA; V gene: TRBV19; J gene: TRBJ2-2; clone size: NA; CDR3 protein: CASSIIEGGELFF; CDR3 DNA: TGTGCCAGTAGTATAATCGAGGGCGGGGAGCTGTTTTTT
D gene: TRBD1; V gene: TRBV3-1/TRBV3-2; J gene: TRBJ1-2; clone size: NA; CDR3 protein: CASSQDLQGEDYGYTF; CDR3 DNA: TGTGCCAGCAGCCAAGATCTACAGGGGGAGGACTATGGCTACACCTTC
D gene: TRBD1; V gene: TRBV7-9; J gene: TRBJ1-1; clone size: NA; CDR3 protein: CASSYGQGPLGTEAFF; CDR3 DNA: TGTGCCAGCAGCTACGGACAGGGACCCCTGGGCACTGAAGCTTTCTTT
D gene: TRBD1; V gene: TRBV5-1; J gene: TRBJ2-5; clone size: NA; CDR3 protein: CASSFPGTGEETQYF; CDR3 DNA: TGCGCCAGCAGCTTTCCCGGGACAGGTGAAGAGACCCAGTACTTC
D gene: NA; V gene: TRBV6-5; J gene: TRBJ2-1; clone size: NA; CDR3 protein: CASSRSGNEQFF; CDR3 DNA: TGTGCCAGCAGTCGGTCTGGCAATGAGCAGTTCTTC
D gene: TRBD1; V gene: TRBV19; J gene: TRBJ1-1; clone size: NA; CDR3 protein: CASSITGTGVTEAFF; CDR3 DNA: TGTGCCAGTAGTATAACCGGGACAGGGGTCACTGAAGCTTTCTTT
D gene: TRBD1; V gene: TRBV2; J gene: TRBJ1-2; clone size: NA; CDR3 protein: CASSLPQGVGYTF; CDR3 DNA: TGTGCCAGCAGTCTCCCCCAGGGGGTCGGCTACACCTTC
D gene: NA; V gene: TRBV7-8; J gene: TRBJ1-5; clone size: NA; CDR3 protein: CASSSPGRGAQPQHF; CDR3 DNA: TGTGCCAGCAGCTCCCCGGGGAGAGGAGCTCAGCCCCAGCATTTT
D gene: TRBD1; V gene: TRBV5-4; J gene: TRBJ1-5; clone size: NA; CDR3 protein: CASSLWTGVGNQPQHF; CDR3 DNA: TGTGCCAGCAGCTTATGGACAGGGGTGGGCAATCAGCCCCAGCATTTT
D gene: NA; V gene: TRBV19; J gene: TRBJ2-7; clone size: NA; CDR3 protein: CASSMGPFSYEQYF; CDR3 DNA: TGTGCCAGTAGTATGGGGCCCTTCTCCTACGAGCAGTACTTC
D gene: TRBD2; V gene: TRBV4-1; J gene: TRBJ2-1; clone size: NA; CDR3 protein: CASSVSGSSYNEQFF; CDR3 DNA: TGCGCCAGCAGCGTTAGCGGGAGCTCCTACAATGAGCAGTTCTTC
D gene: TRBD1; V gene: TRBV5-1; J gene: TRBJ1-5; clone size: NA; CDR3 protein: CASSLGDSSNQPQHF; CDR3 DNA: TGCGCCAGCAGCTTGGGGGACAGCAGCAATCAGCCCCAGCATTTT
D gene: NA; V gene: TRBV28; J gene: TRBJ2-5; clone size: once; CDR3 protein: CASQGLALGTQYF; CDR3 DNA: TGTGCCAGCCAAGGACTGGCCCTCGGGACCCAGTACTTC